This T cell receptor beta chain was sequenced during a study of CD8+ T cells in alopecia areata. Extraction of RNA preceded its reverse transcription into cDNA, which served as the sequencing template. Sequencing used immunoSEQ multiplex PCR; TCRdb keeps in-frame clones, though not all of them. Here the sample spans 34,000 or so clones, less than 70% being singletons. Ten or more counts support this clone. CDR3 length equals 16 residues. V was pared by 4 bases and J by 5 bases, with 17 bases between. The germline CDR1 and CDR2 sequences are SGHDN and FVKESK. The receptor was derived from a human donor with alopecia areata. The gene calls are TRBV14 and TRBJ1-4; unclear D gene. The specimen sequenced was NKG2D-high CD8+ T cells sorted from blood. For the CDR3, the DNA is TGTGCCAGCAGCCGAGGGATAACCAAGTTCAATGAAAAACTGTTTTTT. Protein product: CASSRGITKFNEKLFF. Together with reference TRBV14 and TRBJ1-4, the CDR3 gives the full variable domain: EAGVTQFPSHSVIEKGQTVTLRCDPISGHDNLYWYRRVMGKEIKFLLHFVKESKQDESGMPNNRFLAERTGGTYSTLKVQPAELEDSGVYFCASSRGITKFNEKLFFGSGTQLSVL.